This TCR beta chain was identified during a study of metastatic and nonmetastatic thyroid tumors. On the study more broadly: Comparative analysis of repertoires was undertaken across blood and tumor or nodule tissue obtained from malignant and benign thyroid patients.

TCRdb re-called the PCR reads with MiXCR. The sample consists of fewer than 15,000 clones, roughly 29% of them appearing once. V was trimmed by 2 bases and J by 9 bases, leaving 14 bases between them. The CDR3 sequence is 14 residues long. CDR1 is MNHEY and CDR2 is SVGAGI in the germline V gene. This clone was detected a few times. No treatment of any kind had been given to any patient before thyroid surgery. Sample: tumor tissue. The receptor comes from a female donor with papillary thyroid cancer or a benign thyroid nodule (not recorded which). Some clones in this sample may be carry-over from other donors' samples. V usage is TRBV6-5 and J usage is TRBJ1-5; a possible D gene is TRBD1 (5 bases). The CDR3 reads CASSYPRTIRPQHF. CDR3 sequence (DNA): TGTGCCAGCAGTTACCCGAGGACAATACGGCCCCAGCATTTT.